The clone carrying this T cell receptor beta chain was observed a handful of times. Its antigen remains unknown. V lost 0 bases and J lost 6, with 15 bases in between. The germline V gene encodes CDR1 MNHNY and CDR2 SVGAGI (reference sequence). The CDR3 spans 15 residues. The sample is drawn from a study of T-cell memory formation after mild COVID-19. The overall study: TCR clusters mostly belonged to single donors. Study-level results: CM and EM subsets held most contracting CD4+ clones; EMRA held CD8+ ones. Clones contracting day 15 to 85 were balanced CD4/CD8; later expanders leaned CD4+.

After 5'RACE with constant-segment primers, TCR alpha and TCR beta cDNA libraries carrying sample barcodes and UMIs were obtained. TCRdb ran MiXCR on the 5' RACE reads and lists one entry per CDR3 protein. The table shows some 300,000 distinct CDR3 sequences, with 15% to 20% occurring only once. Material: PBMCs or a T cell subset sorted from them (not recorded which). This sequence was found in a man aged 18 to 29 who had mild COVID-19 (a few samples of this study predate the infection). Cell type and time point are not known. This chain uses TRBV6-6 with TRBJ2-7; D ambiguous. This CDR3 is CASSYSAGPSGEQYV. CDR3 nucleotide sequence: TGTGCCAGCAGTTACTCTGCCGGCCCTTCCGGCGAGCAGTACGTC.